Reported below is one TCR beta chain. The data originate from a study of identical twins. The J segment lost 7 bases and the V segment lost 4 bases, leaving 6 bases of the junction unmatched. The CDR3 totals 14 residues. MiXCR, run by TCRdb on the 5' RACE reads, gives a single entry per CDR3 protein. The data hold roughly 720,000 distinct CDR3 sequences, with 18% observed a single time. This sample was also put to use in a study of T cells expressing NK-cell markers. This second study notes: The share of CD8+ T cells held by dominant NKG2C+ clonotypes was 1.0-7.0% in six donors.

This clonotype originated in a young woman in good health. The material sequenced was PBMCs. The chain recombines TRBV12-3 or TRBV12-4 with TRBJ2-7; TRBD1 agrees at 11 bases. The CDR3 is CASSSGTGGWEQYF. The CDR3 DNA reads TGTGCCAGCAGTTCCGGGACAGGGGGTTGGGAGCAGTACTTC.